Following are 31 T cell receptor beta chains from one sample sequenced in a study of T cell repertoires in cytomegalovirus infection. MiXCR, applied by TCRdb to the reads, yields one record per CDR3 protein. The table records tens of thousands of distinct CDR3 sequences, under 4.5% of them present only once. Sequencing input: PBMCs. These receptors were taken from a human donor in good health (CMV status not recorded). Some clones in this sample may be carry-over from other donors' samples.

This clonotype was seen many times. The CDR3 DNA is TGTGCCAGCAGCTTACTTGCCCTGAACACTGAAGCTTTCTTT. This sequence encodes CASSLLALNTEAFF. The rearrangement links TRBV7-2 to TRBJ1-1; D is ambiguous. Trimming cost V 2 bases and J 0 bases, with 7 bases left between them. Germline values: CDR1 SGHTA, CDR2 FQGNSA. CDR3 size: 14 residues.

This clonotype was seen repeatedly, ten times or more. The rearrangement joins TRBV24-1 to TRBJ2-3; D is possibly TRBD2 (6 bases). The germline V gene encodes CDR1 KGHDR and CDR2 SFDVKD. The V end lost 3 bases, the J end lost 6 bases, and 9 bases lay between the germline ends. This CDR3 spans 13 amino acids. The CDR3 loop is CATSDGGVDTQYF. In DNA, the CDR3 is TGTGCCACCAGTGATGGAGGGGTGGATACGCAGTATTTT.

This clonotype occurred many times. The DNA for the CDR3 is TGTGCCAGCACCGGGAGCCATAATTCACCCCTCCACTTT. As protein: CASTGSHNSPLHF. The chain employs TRBV6-5 and TRBJ1-6, with D unclear. V lost 7 bases, J lost 5 bases, and 9 bases lay in between. The CDR3 is made up of 13 amino acids. Germline V CDR1 and CDR2: MNHEY, SVGAGI.

This clonotype was detected ten times or more. The rearrangement links TRBV7-2 to TRBJ1-5; TRBD1 might be the D (5 bases). The germline V gene has CDR1 SGHTA and CDR2 FQGNSA. Trimming removed 5 bases from V and 7 bases from J, with 18 bases in between. The length of the CDR3 is 15 residues. The CDR3 spells CASSAGRGGGQPQHF. In nucleotides, the CDR3 is TGTGCCAGCAGCGCCGGGAGGGGCGGTGGGCAGCCCCAGCATTTT.

This clonotype was observed at least ten times. The chain links TRBV7-2 to TRBJ2-2, with 9 bases lining up with TRBD1. The germline V gene encodes CDR1 SGHTA and CDR2 FQGNSA. V lost 2 bases and J lost 6; bases outside the gene matches: 7. The CDR3 sequence is 16 residues long. DNA for the CDR3: TGTGCCAGCAGCTTATTTTACAGGGGGCGCCCCGGGGAGCTGTTTTTT. Amino acids: CASSLFYRGRPGELFF.

This clonotype was counted many times. This chain links TRBV20-1 with TRBJ2-1; 10 bases agree with TRBD2. Germline CDR1 is DFQATT and CDR2 is SNEGSKA (reference sequence). The V and J ends lost 7 bases and 4 bases, in that order; junction bases with no gene match: 10. The CDR3 length is 15 residues. CDR3 protein: CSVLPFSGRYNEQFF. The DNA for the CDR3 is TGCAGTGTGCTCCCTTTTAGCGGGAGGTACAATGAGCAGTTCTTC.

This clonotype appeared many times. This chain uses TRBV7-2 with TRBJ1-2, with D possibly being TRBD1 (6 bases). The length of the CDR3 is 13 residues. Germline V gene sequence: CDR1 SGHTA, CDR2 FQGNSA. V was shortened by 1 base and J by 7 bases, with 10 bases between the two germline ends. CDR3: CASSLDRVSGYTF. CDR3 DNA: TGTGCCAGCAGCTTAGACAGGGTCTCTGGCTACACCTTC. Complete variable domain (other parts from reference TRBV7-2 and TRBJ1-2): GAGVSQSPSNKVTEKGKDVELRCDPISGHTALYWYRQSLGQGLEFLIYFQGNSAPDKSGLPSDRFSAERTGGSVSTLTIQRTQQEDSAVYLCASSLDRVSGYTFGSGTRLTVV.

This clonotype has at least ten counts. The CDR3 nucleotides are TGTGCCAGCAGTAGAAACGTCGGAGGACAGAACAATCAGCCCCAGCATTTT. Translated: CASSRNVGGQNNQPQHF. The chain combines TRBV6-6 with TRBJ1-5, with TRBD1 as a possible D gene (6 bases). Trimming pared 5 bases from V and 3 bases from J, leaving 20 bases between. The length of the CDR3 is 17 residues. Germline CDR1 reads MNHNY; CDR2 reads SVGAGI (reference sequence).

This clonotype was counted ten times or more. This chain connects TRBV28 to TRBJ2-7; 10 positions match TRBD1. J was trimmed by 7 bases and V by 4 bases; bases with no gene match: 22. Germline CDR1 MDHEN, CDR2 SYDVKM. The length of the CDR3 is 19 residues. In DNA form, the CDR3 reads TGTGCCAGCAGTTCCCGGGGACAGGGGATCGGCCATCCAATGAGGGAGCAGTACTTC. Its translation is CASSSRGQGIGHPMREQYF.

This clonotype has ten or more counts. The CDR3 is CASSLEGLAAYEQYF. CDR3 coding DNA: TGTGCCAGCAGCTTAGAGGGACTAGCGGCCTACGAGCAGTACTTC. The rearrangement uses TRBV7-2 and TRBJ2-7; TRBD2 matches at 11 bases. CDR1 is SGHTA, CDR2 FQGNSA, per germline. With V trimmed by 1 base and J by 2 bases, 1 base remained unmatched. There are 15 residues in the CDR3.

This clonotype was counted many times. The chain recombines TRBV7-8 with TRBJ1-4; TRBD1 agrees at 9 bases. In germline, CDR1 is SGHVS, CDR2 FQNEAQ. The CDR3 totals 14 residues. Losses at the gene ends were 8 bases for V and 5 bases for J; bases not matched to a gene: 6. In nucleotides, the CDR3 is TGTGCCAGCGGTGAACAGGGGGCGAATGAAAAACTGTTTTTT. Protein: CASGEQGANEKLFF.

A few counts support this clonotype. The chain carries TRBV19 and TRBJ2-3, with 9 positions matching TRBD1. The J segment lost 5 bases and the V segment lost 3 bases, leaving 6 bases of the junction unmatched. The CDR3 totals 15 residues. Germline CDR1 and CDR2: LNHDA and SQIVND (reference sequence). The CDR3 here is CASSILGQGKDTQYF. DNA for the CDR3: TGTGCCAGTAGTATTTTGGGACAGGGAAAAGATACGCAGTATTTT.

This clonotype was seen repeatedly, ten times or more. The gene calls are TRBV7-2 and TRBJ1-1; D possibly corresponds to TRBD1 (6 bases). This CDR3 is built from 15 residues. With 5 bases removed from V and 5 bases from J, the gap between germline ends came to 18 bases. CDR1 and CDR2 from the germline V gene are SGHTA and FQGNSA. The CDR3 here is CASSPVRGHRTEAFF. The CDR3 DNA sequence: TGTGCCAGCAGCCCGGTCCGGGGGCATCGTACTGAAGCTTTCTTT.

This clonotype was counted at least ten times. The rearrangement links TRBV7-2 to TRBJ1-2; D uncertain. V gave up 3 bases and J gave up 2 bases, with 7 bases separating them. Germline loops: CDR1 SGHTA, CDR2 FQGNSA. CDR3 length: 13 amino acids. In DNA, the CDR3 is TGTGCCAGCAGCTTGACCGTCAACTATGGCTACACCTTC. Amino acid sequence: CASSLTVNYGYTF.

This clonotype was counted ten times or more. This rearrangement joins TRBV7-8 to TRBJ1-5; D is unresolved. Germline CDR1 SGHVS, CDR2 FQNEAQ. V was trimmed by 1 base and J by 1 base, leaving 8 bases between them. The CDR3 runs to 15 residues. The CDR3 nucleotides read TGTGCCAGCAGCTTAGATTCGGGAAGCAATCAGCCCCAGCATTTT. The encoded protein is CASSLDSGSNQPQHF.

This clonotype was seen repeatedly, ten times or more. The chain couples TRBV7-9 to TRBJ2-6; 7 bases match TRBD2. CDR3 length: 21 amino acids. Germline trimming cut 3 bases from V and 0 bases from J; bases unmatched to any gene: 17. Germline loops: CDR1 SEHNR, CDR2 FQNEAQ (reference sequence). This CDR3 is CASSLSLGRRGDLSGANVLTF. CDR3 coding DNA: TGTGCCAGCAGCTTGAGTCTAGGGCGCCGGGGGGATCTCTCTGGGGCCAACGTCCTGACTTTC. The entire variable domain, with the rest obtained from reference TRBV7-9 and TRBJ2-6, is as follows: DTGVSQNPRHKITKRGQNVTFRCDPISEHNRLYWYRQTLGQGPEFLTYFQNEAQLEKSRLLSDRFSAERPKGSFSTLEIQRTEQGDSAMYLCASSLSLGRRGDLSGANVLTFGAGSRLTVL.

There are many counts of this clonotype. V gene TRBV24-1 combines with J gene TRBJ2-3; 12 bases are shared with TRBD2. Looked up from germline, CDR1 is KGHDR and CDR2 is SFDVKD. V shed 0 bases and J 2 bases; nucleotides not matched to a gene: 11. CDR3 length equals 20 residues. This CDR3 reads CATSDLPSGGDIRYTDTQYF. CDR3 nucleotide sequence: TGTGCCACCAGTGATTTGCCTAGCGGGGGGGATATTCGATACACAGATACGCAGTATTTT.

The table lists this clonotype with many counts. This chain connects TRBV20-1 to TRBJ1-1, with D uncertain. Trimming left V 5 bases short and J 8 bases short, with 15 bases between. This CDR3 comprises 12 residues. Germline V lookup: CDR1 DFQATT, CDR2 SNEGSKA (reference sequence). The CDR3 is CSASLAGREAFF. CDR3 bases: TGCAGTGCTTCCCTGGCAGGCAGAGAAGCTTTCTTT.

In this sample, this clonotype turned up many times. The J gene is TRBJ2-7, the V gene TRBV28, with TRBD2 identical over 8 bases. In germline, CDR1 is MDHEN, CDR2 SYDVKM. This CDR3 has 12 amino acids. CDR3 coding DNA: TGTGCACTCTCAAGCGGGAGTTCCGAGCAGTACTTC. Protein product: CALSSGSSEQYF.

This clonotype was seen many times. The V and J genes are TRBV28 and TRBJ2-2; 7 bases match TRBD1. The germline gives CDR1 MDHEN, CDR2 SYDVKM. This CDR3 has 15 amino acids. J lost 4 bases, V lost 11 bases, and 13 bases had no gene match. The CDR3, as DNA: TGTGCCGCCAGCCCGGGACAGCTTATCACCGGGGAGCTGTTTTTT. Amino acid sequence: CAASPGQLITGELFF.

In this sample, this clonotype turned up many times. V is TRBV7-2 and J is TRBJ2-3; D possibly corresponds to TRBD1 (7 bases). The CDR3 length is 16 residues. CDR1 and CDR2 from the germline V gene are SGHTA and FQGNSA. V lost 7 bases to trimming and J lost 5 bases, with 22 bases between them. The chain's CDR3 is CASTQRGLARGDTQYF. The CDR3 DNA reads TGTGCCAGCACCCAGAGGGGGCTAGCGCGGGGAGATACGCAGTATTTT.

This clonotype was picked up many times. The chain has TRBV7-8 and TRBJ2-3; 7 positions agree with TRBD2. V lost 0 bases to trimming and J lost 3 bases; unmatched junction nucleotides: 0. The CDR3 is 14 residues long. Germline-derived CDR1 and CDR2 are SGHVS and FQNEAQ. The CDR3 loop reads CASSLAGGTDTQYF. The CDR3 DNA is TGTGCCAGCAGCTTAGCGGGGGGGACAGATACGCAGTATTTT.

This clonotype was recorded at least ten times. V is TRBV7-2 and J is TRBJ2-1; 9 bases match TRBD2. Germline CDR1 SGHTA, CDR2 FQGNSA. The V segment lost 5 bases and the J segment 7 bases; nucleotides outside the gene matches: 6. The CDR3 is 14 residues long. The CDR3 sequence: CASSAAGLANEQFF. The CDR3 nucleotides read TGTGCCAGCAGCGCGGCGGGACTAGCTAATGAGCAGTTCTTC.

This clonotype was recorded at least ten times. The chain uses TRBV7-3 and TRBJ1-1; TRBD1 agrees at 9 bases. Germline V CDR1 and CDR2: SGHTA, FQGTGA. The CDR3 is 12 residues long. Trimming at V came to 2 bases and at J to 11 bases, leaving 3 bases not matched to a gene. The CDR3 loop is CASSLDRGIAFF. CDR3 bases: TGTGCCAGCAGCTTAGACAGGGGGATCGCTTTCTTT. Full variable domain (missing parts from reference TRBV7-3 and TRBJ1-1): GAGVSQTPSNKVTEKGKYVELRCDPISGHTALYWYRQSLGQGPEFLIYFQGTGAADDSGLPNDRFFAVRPEGSVSTLKIQRTERGDSAVYLCASSLDRGIAFFGQGTRLTVV.

This clonotype was detected many times. The gene calls are TRBV10-2 and TRBJ2-7; the match to TRBD1 covers 7 bases. The CDR3 is 15 amino acids. Looked up from germline, CDR1 is WSHSY and CDR2 is SAAADI. V lost 6 bases and J lost 4; bases outside the gene matches: 12. CDR3 sequence (DNA): TGCGCCAGCAGCCCCCCTGCGGCAGGGGGTTACGAGCAGTACTTC. Translating gives CASSPPAAGGYEQYF.

This clonotype showed up many times. The chain combines TRBV4-3 with TRBJ2-2; no clear D gene. The CDR3 is 16 residues long. The ends were cut back, 0 bases at V and 7 bases at J, with 15 bases in the middle. Germline lookup yields CDR1 LGHNA and CDR2 YSLEER. CDR3 DNA: TGCGCCAGCAGCCAAGATGTGACAAGAAATAGCGGGGAGCTGTTTTTT. This encodes CASSQDVTRNSGELFF.

The sample holds many counts of this clonotype. The CDR3 DNA follows: TGTGCCACGATAAAAAAACCAATTGGTCCGGGACAAGCTAATTCACCCCTCCACTTT. This encodes CATIKKPIGPGQANSPLHF. The rearrangement joins TRBV7-2 to TRBJ1-6; possibly TRBD1 for D (6 bases). CDR3 length: 19 residues. Germline assignment: CDR1 SGHTA and CDR2 FQGNSA. Trimming took off 10 bases at V and 6 bases at J, with 31 bases between the two ends.

The J gene is TRBJ2-2, the V gene TRBV7-3; D is possibly TRBD1 (5 bases). The CDR3 sequence is 12 residues long. Looked up from germline, CDR1 is SGHTA and CDR2 is FQGTGA. Trimming took 5 bases from V and 6 from J, leaving 7 bases between them. This chain's CDR3 is CASSPGPGELFF. CDR3 DNA: TGTGCCAGCAGCCCAGGGCCCGGGGAGCTGTTTTTT.

Ten or more counts support this clonotype. The rearrangement links TRBV28 to TRBJ1-2; no definite D call. Germline V lookup: CDR1 MDHEN, CDR2 SYDVKM. The CDR3 is 12 residues long. V lost 5 bases, J lost 8 bases, and 12 bases lay in between. Written as DNA, the CDR3 is TGTGCCAGCAGTAGAACCCCCGGGGGCTACACCTTC. Protein product: CASSRTPGGYTF.

The table lists this clonotype with many counts. V usage is TRBV7-9 and J usage is TRBJ2-1; maybe TRBD2 (6 bases). In germline, CDR1 is SEHNR, CDR2 FQNEAQ (reference sequence). The CDR3 covers 12 residues. V was trimmed by 5 bases and J by 15 bases, leaving 17 bases between them. The CDR3 loop reads CASSRTRDSSFF. DNA for the CDR3: TGTGCCAGCAGCCGCACCCGGGACTCCTCGTTCTTC.

This clonotype was counted many times. Here the CDR3 reads CASSFKGLPEQYF. DNA of the CDR3: TGTGCCAGCAGCTTTAAGGGGCTTCCCGAGCAGTACTTC. The chain carries TRBV7-2 and TRBJ2-7, with D possibly being TRBD1 (5 bases). Germline V gene lookup returns CDR1 SGHTA and CDR2 FQGNSA. Trimming pared 3 bases from V and 6 bases from J, leaving 12 bases between. The CDR3 length is 13 residues.